Described below is a single TCR beta chain sequence and its context. The antigen it binds to is not known. Base qualities were left out, and no much larger clone turns up one base away. This sample stems from a study of a mutant IDH1 vaccine in newly diagnosed glioma (dated by TCRdb to the early 2020s). Notes on the research overall: Of the 25 to 40 patients who were treated, approximately 60% were male and roughly 38% were female, and the mean age was about 37 years. Prior to enrollment, patients had been given standard therapy consisting of radiotherapy alone, temozolomide alone, or radiochemotherapy with temozolomide, with the combination given to most patients. For exploratory analyses, longitudinal TCRB deep sequencing was carried out in roughly 23 treated patients wherever samples were available. Peripheral blood was collected at six visits: V03 (baseline), V05, V07, V10, V12 and V13.

What the authors observed across the whole study: Immune responses induced by the vaccine were seen in about 93% of patients across multiple MHC alleles. The authors stated that sample limitations prevented analyses of patient blood samples from being reproduced. No apparent relationship was observed between pseudoprogression and alterations in the top peripheral T cell clonotypes detected by TCRB sequencing. Availability determined which PBMC samples were chosen for TCRB deep sequencing.

Libraries were prepared through the immunoSEQ multiplex PCR assay. Rearranged TCR beta chain sequences were amplified with the hsTCRB Kit following the manufacturer's protocol. An Illumina MiSeq was used to sequence the TCRB libraries. In the authors' own workflow: The proprietary platform of the kit vendor was used for demultiplexing, trimming and gene mapping. The immuneACCESS repertoire file appears here via TCRdb, limited to in-frame rearrangements. These files lack a portion of the clones; in checked studies, under half of the deficit traces to unresolved V genes, and the cause of the others is not known. From that table come the V and J calls and clone size; the DNA was used to work out D and trimming. The sample table holds 65,000 to 70,000 clones, of which approximately 82% were seen once. The ten largest clones represent over 4% of the sample. This specimen's time point label, per the study, means: baseline, week 1 (first vaccination visit). The treatment or condition label, as the study defines it: pre-vaccination baseline after standard-of-care therapy. Newly diagnosed WHO grade 3 or 4 IDH1-mutant astrocytomas showing loss of nuclear ATRX were present in the donors. The samples were drawn from NOA16, a multicentre, single-arm, open-label phase I trial in Germany that tested a mutant IDH1 peptide vaccine in humans for the first time. Visit V03 blood draws served as the baseline sample for immunogenicity testing. Genomic DNA for TCRB sequencing was extracted from EDTA blood using the DNeasy Blood and Tissue Kit.

The sequenced sample was peripheral blood mononuclear cells (PBMCs), obtained from a glioma patient treated with radiotherapy, temozolomide or both. The clonotype was recovered from a woman younger than 30 with glioma. Some clones in this sample may be carry-over from other donors' samples.

The CDR3 here reads CASSESINNYEQYF. The base sequence is TGCGCCAGCAGTGAGTCGATTAACAACTACGAGCAGTACTTC. The chain is made from TRBV10-2 and TRBJ2-7; the D gene is not confidently resolved. From a lookup of the germline V gene, CDR1 and CDR2 are WSHSY and SAAADI. The V and J ends are trimmed by 0 bases and 3 bases, leaving 9 bases between them. Taken from cysteine to phenylalanine, the CDR3 has 14 residues. Of the read, only the CDR3 DNA is kept; its 42 bases are in frame from base 1.